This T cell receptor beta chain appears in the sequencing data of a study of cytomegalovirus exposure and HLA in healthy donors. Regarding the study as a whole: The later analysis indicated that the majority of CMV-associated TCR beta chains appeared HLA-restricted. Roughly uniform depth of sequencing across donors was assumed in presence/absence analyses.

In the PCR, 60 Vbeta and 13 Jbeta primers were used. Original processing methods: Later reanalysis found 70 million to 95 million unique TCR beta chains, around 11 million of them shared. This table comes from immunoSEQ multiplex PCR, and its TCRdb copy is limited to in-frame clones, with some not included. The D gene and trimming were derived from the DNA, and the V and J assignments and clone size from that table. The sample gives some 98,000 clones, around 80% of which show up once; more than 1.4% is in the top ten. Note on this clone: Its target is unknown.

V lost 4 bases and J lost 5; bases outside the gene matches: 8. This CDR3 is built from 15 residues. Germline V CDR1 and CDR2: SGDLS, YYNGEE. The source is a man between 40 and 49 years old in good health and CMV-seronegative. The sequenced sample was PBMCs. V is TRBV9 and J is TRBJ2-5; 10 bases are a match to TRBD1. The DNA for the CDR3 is TGTGCCAGCAGCTCCCGACAGGGGGCTTGGGAGACCCAGTACTTC. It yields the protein CASSSRQGAWETQYF.